This passage covers 18 T cell receptor beta chains from one sample sequenced in a study of T cells in localized non-small cell lung cancer (dated by TCRdb to 2020 to 2021). Libraries were constructed by the immunoSEQ multiplex PCR assay. This immuneACCESS table, as held by TCRdb, lists in-frame sequences with V and J called but not all clones. Of the missing ones, under half trace to an unresolved V gene in checked studies; the others have no known cause. A total of 25,000 to 35,000 clones appear in this sample, around 89% of them only once. The biggest ten clones account for approximately 12% of the sample. The sample consisted of peripheral blood, taken before any cancer treatment. The receptors stem from a female donor older than 55 with stage III squamous cell lung carcinoma.

V and J are TRBV25-1 and TRBJ2-3; D may match TRBD1 or TRBD2 (5 bases each). Deletions cut 1 base from V and 0 bases from J, with 5 bases between. Germline assignment: CDR1 MGHDK and CDR2 SYGVNS. The CDR3 has 14 amino acids. CDR3: CASSEWDSTDTQYF. In DNA form, the CDR3 reads TGTGCCAGCAGTGAATGGGACAGCACAGATACGCAGTATTTT.

The chain uses TRBV10-2 and TRBJ2-2; 8 nucleotides match TRBD2. The V and J ends lost 2 bases and 5 bases, in that order; junction bases with no gene match: 7. Per germline, CDR1 WSHSY and CDR2 SAAADI. The CDR3 length is 16 residues. CDR3 amino acids: CASSEAAGVETGELFF. The CDR3, as DNA: TGCGCCAGCAGTGAGGCAGCGGGGGTGGAGACCGGGGAGCTGTTTTTT.

V is TRBV29-1 and J is TRBJ1-1; D call uncertain. Germline CDR1 and CDR2: SQVTM and ANQGSEA. V dropped 2 bases and J dropped 0 bases, with 13 bases sitting between them. The CDR3 spans 15 residues. CDR3 residues: CSVENPTFMNTEAFF. CDR3 DNA: TGCAGCGTTGAAAACCCCACCTTCATGAACACTGAAGCTTTCTTT.

This chain uses TRBV2 with TRBJ2-5, with a tentative D call TRBD2 (6 bases). The CDR3 sequence is 16 residues long. The germline V and J ends were trimmed by 5 bases and 2 bases, with 18 bases remaining between them. From germline, CDR1 is SNHLY and CDR2 FYNNEI. The CDR3 nucleotides are TGTGCCAGCAGTCACGGGCTGGGGAGGAGGCAAGAGACCCAGTACTTC. Residues: CASSHGLGRRQETQYF.

This clone was counted only a few times. The V call is TRBV4-1, the J call TRBJ2-1; TRBD1 or TRBD2 may be the D gene (5 bases each). CDR1 and CDR2 (germline): MGHRA, YSYEKL. The CDR3 runs 16 residues. The germline V and J ends were trimmed by 3 bases and 10 bases, with 22 bases remaining between them. CDR3 residues: CASSHEGRLGSPEQFF. Written as DNA, the CDR3 is TGCGCCAGCAGCCACGAGGGACGGCTAGGGAGTCCGGAGCAGTTCTTC.

J is TRBJ1-1 and V is TRBV6-6; D unresolved. Trimming took 4 bases from V and 6 from J, leaving 12 bases between them. CDR1 MNHNY and CDR2 SVGAGI come from the germline V gene (reference sequence). The CDR3 sequence is 13 residues long. CDR3 protein: CASSSRAPPEAFF. The CDR3 nucleotides are TGTGCCAGCAGTTCTCGGGCCCCCCCTGAAGCTTTCTTT.

V gene TRBV27 combines with J gene TRBJ1-1, with TRBD1 matching over 7 bases. The CDR3 runs to 16 residues. After removal of 2 bases from V and 4 bases from J, the junction contained 10 bases not matched to a gene. Germline V gene sequence: CDR1 MNHEY, CDR2 SMNVEV (reference sequence). The CDR3 reads CASSLAPRGGGTEAFF. Written as DNA, the CDR3 is TGTGCCAGCAGTTTAGCCCCCAGGGGGGGCGGCACTGAAGCTTTCTTT.

This chain joins TRBV2 and TRBJ1-6, with 9 bases lining up with TRBD1. The CDR3 has 16 amino acids. Per germline, CDR1 SNHLY and CDR2 FYNNEI. V trimming: 2 bases; J trimming: 9 bases; junction bases outside the gene matches: 8. The DNA of the CDR3 is TGTGCCAGCAGTGAATCAACAGGGGGCGGGGGTTCACCCCTCCACTTT. Encoded protein: CASSESTGGGGSPLHF. The full variable domain, completed using reference TRBV2 and TRBJ1-6, is EPEVTQTPSHQVTQMGQEVILRCVPISNHLYFYWYRQILGQKVEFLVSFYNNEISEKSEIFDDQFSVERPDGSNFTLKIRSTKLEDSAMYFCASSESTGGGGSPLHFGNGTRLTVT.

Here the CDR3 reads CASSLTLVGSYEQYF. The CDR3 DNA reads TGTGCCAGCAGCTTGACTTTAGTGGGCTCCTACGAGCAGTACTTC. The chain links TRBV5-4 to TRBJ2-7; D is ambiguous. Per the germline V gene, CDR1 is SGHNT and CDR2 is YYREEE (reference sequence). V lost 1 base and J lost 0, with 11 bases in between. The CDR3 covers 15 residues.

The V gene is TRBV10-3, the J gene TRBJ2-3, with 10 bases matching TRBD2. The CDR3 is 19 residues long. Germline CDR1 ENHRY, CDR2 SYGVKD. V trimming: 6 bases; J trimming: 7 bases; junction bases outside the gene matches: 22. The CDR3 protein is CAISGQPLAGTSEGNTQYF. CDR3 in DNA: TGTGCCATCAGCGGACAGCCACTAGCAGGGACTAGCGAGGGAAATACGCAGTATTTT.

The sample holds one count of this clone. V usage is TRBV5-1 and J usage is TRBJ2-3; 8 bases match TRBD2. Germline loops: CDR1 SGHRS, CDR2 YFSETQ. V was pared by 1 base and J by 3 bases, with 10 bases of the junction left unmatched. The CDR3 has 17 amino acids. The CDR3 protein is CASSLSFRGGRTDTQYF. CDR3 nucleotide sequence: TGCGCCAGCAGCTTGTCATTTCGGGGCGGGAGGACAGATACGCAGTATTTT.

The V and J genes are TRBV7-2 and TRBJ2-3; possibly TRBD2 for D (5 bases). Germline V gene data show CDR1 as SGHTA and CDR2 as FQGNSA. V lost 2 bases to trimming and J lost 2 bases, with 11 bases between them. The CDR3 sequence is 15 residues long. The CDR3 nucleotides read TGTGCCAGCAGCTTAAAGACTAACCCCACAGATACGCAGTATTTT. It specifies CASSLKTNPTDTQYF.

The chain has TRBV4-3 and TRBJ2-3; TRBD2 aligns across 9 bases. The CDR3 consists of 17 residues. CDR1 LGHNA and CDR2 YSLEER come from the germline V gene. V was pared by 3 bases and J by 3 bases, with 10 bases of the junction left unmatched. The CDR3 here is CASSQLSSGEPTDTQYF. For the CDR3, the DNA is TGCGCCAGCAGCCAGCTTTCTAGCGGGGAACCTACAGATACGCAGTATTTT.

This clone was seen a few times. The chain recombines TRBV19 with TRBJ1-1; D gene ambiguous. This CDR3 comprises 14 residues. Germline CDR1 and CDR2: LNHDA and SQIVND (reference sequence). Trimming removed 3 bases from V and 1 base from J, with 9 bases in between. The CDR3 region has the DNA TGTGCCAGTAGTATTAACCGCCAGAACACTGAAGCTTTCTTT. It translates to CASSINRQNTEAFF.

This chain connects TRBV7-2 to TRBJ2-5, with D perhaps TRBD2 (6 bases). This CDR3 spans 17 amino acids. The V gene lost 6 bases and the J gene lost 2 bases, with 22 bases spanning the gap. From germline, CDR1 is SGHTA and CDR2 FQGNSA. DNA of the CDR3: TGTGCCAGCAGTCCGGGACTCCTTTCCACCGCACAAGAGACCCAGTACTTC. It encodes CASSPGLLSTAQETQYF.

The J gene is TRBJ2-1, the V gene TRBV9; D not certain. V was trimmed by 0 bases and J by 4 bases, leaving 2 bases between them. Looked up from germline, CDR1 is SGDLS and CDR2 is YYNGEE. The CDR3 has 12 residues. The CDR3 DNA sequence: TGTGCCAGCAGCGTAGTATACAATGAGCAGTTCTTC. Its translation: CASSVVYNEQFF.

The chain is built from TRBV5-6 and TRBJ1-1; TRBD1 aligns across 7 bases. The ends lost 4 bases at V and 3 bases at J; junction bases unmatched: 9. This CDR3 spans 15 amino acids. Germline V gene lookup returns CDR1 SGHDT and CDR2 YYEEEE. The chain's CDR3 is CASSVFDRDYTEAFF. Here the CDR3 DNA reads TGTGCCAGCAGCGTATTCGACAGGGACTACACTGAAGCTTTCTTT.

The rearrangement uses TRBV2 and TRBJ1-4, with 9 bases identical to TRBD1. The junction had 4 bases not matched to a gene; V was cut back by 2 bases and J by 3 bases. CDR3 length: 16 residues. Germline lookup yields CDR1 SNHLY and CDR2 FYNNEI. Here the CDR3 reads CASSEWGQGANEKLFF. In nucleotides, the CDR3 is TGTGCCAGCAGTGAATGGGGACAGGGAGCTAATGAAAAACTGTTTTTT.